The source of this T cell receptor (beta chain) is a study of T cell changes during pregnancy in multiple sclerosis. The V gene's germline CDR1 is SEHNR and CDR2 FQNEAQ (reference sequence). The V segment lost 5 bases and the J segment 4 bases; nucleotides outside the gene matches: 15. This CDR3 contains 18 residues. Method: immunoSEQ multiplex PCR; TCRdb's copy keeps in-frame clones and lacks some. The sample holds about 72,000 clones, around 91% seen once. This receptor was identified in a female donor in good health, enrolled as a control in a pregnancy study. This specimen was peripheral blood, taken in the third trimester of pregnancy. V usage is TRBV7-9 and J usage is TRBJ1-1; 11 bases fit TRBD1. CDR3 sequence reads: CASSPLRTGGRQGTEAFF. The CDR3 nucleotides are TGTGCCAGCAGCCCCCTCCGGACAGGGGGCAGGCAAGGCACTGAAGCTTTCTTT.